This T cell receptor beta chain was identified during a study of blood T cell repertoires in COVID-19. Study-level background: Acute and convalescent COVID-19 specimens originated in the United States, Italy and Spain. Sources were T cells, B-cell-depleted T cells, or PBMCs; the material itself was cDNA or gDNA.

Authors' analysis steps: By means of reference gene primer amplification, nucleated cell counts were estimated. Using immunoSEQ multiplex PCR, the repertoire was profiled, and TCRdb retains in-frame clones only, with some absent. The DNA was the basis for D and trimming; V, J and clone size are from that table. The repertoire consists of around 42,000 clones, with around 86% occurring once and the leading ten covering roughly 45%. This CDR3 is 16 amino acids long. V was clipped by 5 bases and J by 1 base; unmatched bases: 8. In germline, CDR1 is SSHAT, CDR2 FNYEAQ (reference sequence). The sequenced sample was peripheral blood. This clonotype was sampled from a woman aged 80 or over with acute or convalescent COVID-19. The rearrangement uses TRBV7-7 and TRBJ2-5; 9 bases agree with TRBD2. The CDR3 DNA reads TGTGCCAGCAGCCTTCGGCGGGGGGGCTTCCAAGAGACCCAGTACTTC. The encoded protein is CASSLRRGGFQETQYF.